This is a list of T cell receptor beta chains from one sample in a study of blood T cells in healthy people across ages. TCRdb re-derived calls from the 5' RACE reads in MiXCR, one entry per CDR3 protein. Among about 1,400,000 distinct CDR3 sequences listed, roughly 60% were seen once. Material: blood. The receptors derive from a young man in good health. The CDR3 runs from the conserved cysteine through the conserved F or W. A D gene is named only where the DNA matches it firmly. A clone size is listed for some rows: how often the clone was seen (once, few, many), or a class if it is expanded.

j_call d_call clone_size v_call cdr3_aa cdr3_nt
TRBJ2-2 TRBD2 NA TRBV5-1 CASSYWGGMTNTGELFF TGCGCCAGCAGCTACTGGGGGGGAATGACGAACACCGGGGAGCTGTTTTTT
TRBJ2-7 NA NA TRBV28 CASSLSGSISYEQYF TGTGCCAGCAGTTTAAGTGGGTCAATCTCCTACGAGCAGTACTTC
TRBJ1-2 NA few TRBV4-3 CASSQSRGGYTF TGCGCCAGCAGCCAGTCCAGGGGTGGCTACACCTTC
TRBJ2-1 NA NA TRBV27 CASSPTTGRVNEQFF TGTGCCAGCAGTCCCACGACAGGGAGGGTCAATGAGCAGTTCTTC
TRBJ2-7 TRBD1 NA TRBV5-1 CASSPDGTGLYEQYF TGCGCCAGCAGCCCCGACGGGACAGGGTTGTACGAGCAGTACTTC
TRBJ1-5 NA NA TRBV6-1 CASSESLVGGTHQPQHF TGTGCCAGCAGTGAAAGTTTGGTCGGAGGGACTCATCAGCCCCAGCATTTT
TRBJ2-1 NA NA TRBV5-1 CASSFWGDNEQFF TGCGCCAGCAGCTTTTGGGGGGACAATGAGCAGTTCTTC
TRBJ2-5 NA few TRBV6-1 CASFPPSEGSRGAQETQYF TGTGCCAGCTTCCCCCCCTCTGAGGGCAGCCGGGGAGCCCAAGAGACCCAGTACTTC
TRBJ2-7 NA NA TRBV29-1 CGVVAEQFYEQYF TGCGGCGTGGTAGCGGAACAATTCTACGAGCAGTACTTC
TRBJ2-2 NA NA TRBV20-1 CSARDPQGLTGELFF TGCAGTGCTAGAGATCCTCAGGGACTCACCGGGGAGCTGTTTTTT
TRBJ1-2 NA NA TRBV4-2 CASSQDSKPNYGYTF TGTGCCAGCAGCCAAGATTCGAAACCAAACTATGGCTACACCTTC
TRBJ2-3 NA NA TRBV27 CASSYRAVDTQYF TGTGCCAGCAGTTATAGGGCTGTAGATACGCAGTATTTT
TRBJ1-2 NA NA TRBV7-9 CASSRHSRDYGYTF TGTGCCAGCAGCCGACACAGCAGGGACTATGGCTACACCTTC
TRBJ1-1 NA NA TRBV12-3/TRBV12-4 CASSYVRVRDTEAFF TGTGCCAGCAGTTATGTGAGGGTGAGGGACACTGAAGCTTTCTTT
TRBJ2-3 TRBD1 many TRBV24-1 CATSDPRTGLGTDTQYF TGTGCCACCAGTGACCCCCGGACAGGGTTAGGGACAGATACGCAGTATTTT
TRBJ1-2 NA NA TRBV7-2 CASSPRTGQVGHTF TGTGCCAGCAGCCCGCGGACGGGGCAGGTCGGCCACACCTTC
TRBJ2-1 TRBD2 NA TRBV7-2 CASSSLSGVINEQFF TGTGCCAGCAGCTCCCTCAGCGGGGTGATCAATGAGCAGTTCTTC
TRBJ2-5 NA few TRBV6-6 CASSPLQGNEQYF TGTGCCAGCAGCCCGTTACAGGGTAATGAGCAGTACTTC